This T cell receptor (beta chain) was captured by sequencing in a study of blood T cell repertoires in COVID-19. CDR1 and CDR2 from the germline V gene are SEHNR and FQNEAQ (reference sequence). V dropped 5 bases and J dropped 0; count of bases not matched to a gene: 9. CDR3 length: 16 amino acids. Sequenced by immunoSEQ multiplex PCR; TCRdb stores in-frame clones only, minus some. Of 18,000 or so clones in the sample, 75% to 90% were seen once. This clonotype originated in a man aged 80 or over with acute or convalescent COVID-19. The V call is TRBV7-9, the J call TRBJ1-2; TRBD1 aligns across 7 bases. The specimen sequenced was peripheral blood. CDR3 protein: CASSPGGTGANYGYTF. The CDR3 coding sequence is TGTGCCAGCAGCCCAGGCGGCACAGGGGCTAACTATGGCTACACCTTC.